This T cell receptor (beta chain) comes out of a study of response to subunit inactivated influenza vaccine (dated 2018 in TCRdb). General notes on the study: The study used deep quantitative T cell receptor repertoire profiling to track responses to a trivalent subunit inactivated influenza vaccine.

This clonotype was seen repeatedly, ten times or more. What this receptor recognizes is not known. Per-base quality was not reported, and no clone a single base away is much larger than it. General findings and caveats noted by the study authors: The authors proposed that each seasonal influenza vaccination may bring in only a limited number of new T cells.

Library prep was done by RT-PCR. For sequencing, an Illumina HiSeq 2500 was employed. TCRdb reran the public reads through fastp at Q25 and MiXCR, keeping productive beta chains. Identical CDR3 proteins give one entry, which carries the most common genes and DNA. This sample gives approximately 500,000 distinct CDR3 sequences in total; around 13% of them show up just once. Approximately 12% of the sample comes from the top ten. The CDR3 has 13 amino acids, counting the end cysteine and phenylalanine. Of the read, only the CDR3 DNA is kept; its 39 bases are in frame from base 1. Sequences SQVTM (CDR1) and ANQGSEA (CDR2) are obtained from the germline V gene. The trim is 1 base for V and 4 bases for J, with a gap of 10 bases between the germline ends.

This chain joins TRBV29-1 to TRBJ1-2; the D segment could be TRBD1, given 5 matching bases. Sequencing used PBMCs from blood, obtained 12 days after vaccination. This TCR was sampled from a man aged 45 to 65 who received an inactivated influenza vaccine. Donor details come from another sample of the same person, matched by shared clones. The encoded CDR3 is CSVEARESYGYTF. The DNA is TGCAGCGTTGAAGCCAGGGAGTCCTATGGCTACACCTTC.